A selection of T cell receptor beta chains follows, all from one sample in a study of cytotoxic CD8 clonotypes in ibrutinib-treated CLL. Clones were read by immunoSEQ multiplex PCR, and TCRdb kept only the in-frame ones, dropping some. Of tens of thousands of clones in the sample, around three fifths are singletons; the top ten hold approximately 15%. The specimen comprised PBMCs, sampled after 12 months of ibrutinib treatment. The receptors derive from a human donor with chronic lymphocytic leukemia. Each CDR3 is given with its conserved first and last residue. D genes are given only for firm matches. A clone size is listed for some rows: how often the clone was seen (once, few, many), or a class if it is expanded.

J gene	clone size	V gene	D gene	CDR3 protein	CDR3 DNA
TRBJ1-2	-	TRBV18	-	CASSPSGAQGYTF	TGTGCCAGCTCACCAAGCGGGGCTCAGGGCTACACCTTC
TRBJ1-3	-	TRBV28	-	CASSSANTGNTIYF	TGTGCCAGCAGCTCAGCTAATACTGGAAACACCATATATTTT
TRBJ2-1	-	TRBV4-1	-	CASSQVEGIYNEQFF	TGCGCCAGCAGCCAAGTCGAGGGTATCTACAATGAGCAGTTCTTC
TRBJ2-5	-	TRBV2	-	CASSGQGETQYF	TGTGCCAGCAGTGGTCAGGGGGAGACCCAGTACTTC
TRBJ1-3	many	TRBV6-5	-	CASSPDSGNTIYF	TGTGCCAGCAGTCCAGACTCTGGAAACACCATATATTTT
TRBJ2-1	-	TRBV6-1	-	CASSLLPGSFDEQFF	TGTGCCAGCAGCTTACTTCCGGGAAGCTTCGATGAGCAGTTCTTC
TRBJ1-1	-	TRBV5-1	TRBD1	CASSLGQGWTEAFF	TGCGCCAGCAGCTTGGGACAGGGGTGGACTGAAGCTTTCTTT
TRBJ2-7	-	TRBV27	TRBD2	CASSLGTSGSSEQYF	TGTGCCAGCAGTTTAGGGACTAGCGGGAGCAGCGAGCAGTACTTC
TRBJ1-4	few	TRBV18	-	CASSRSFQSPETNEKLFF	TGTGCCAGCTCCAGGTCATTCCAATCCCCCGAAACTAATGAAAAACTGTTTTTT
TRBJ2-5	few	TRBV5-1	-	CASSLSRARETQYF	TGCGCCAGCAGCTTGTCGAGGGCCCGGGAGACCCAGTACTTC
TRBJ2-3	-	TRBV18	-	CASTDIPSTDTQYF	TGTGCCAGCACCGACATACCTAGCACAGATACGCAGTATTTT
TRBJ2-7	few	TRBV7-8	-	CASSLGLARSYEQYF	TGTGCCAGCAGCTTAGGACTTGCCCGCTCCTACGAGCAGTACTTC
TRBJ2-7	once	TRBV28	-	CASRSETGLYEQYF	TGTGCCAGCAGATCAGAGACAGGACTATACGAGCAGTACTTC
TRBJ1-1	-	TRBV5-1	TRBD1	CASSKVTGGITEAFF	TGCGCCAGCAGCAAGGTGACAGGGGGGATCACTGAAGCTTTCTTT
TRBJ2-1	-	TRBV7-2	-	CASSLPGSSYNEQFF	TGTGCCAGCAGCTTACCGGGGAGCTCCTACAATGAGCAGTTCTTC
TRBJ1-4	-	TRBV9	TRBD1	CASSVGEGAAEKLFF	TGTGCCAGCAGCGTAGGGGAGGGGGCGGCGGAAAAACTGTTTTTT
TRBJ1-5	-	TRBV6-1	TRBD1	CASSTRDRGQPQHF	TGTGCCAGCAGTACCCGGGACAGGGGCCAGCCCCAGCATTTT
TRBJ2-5	few	TRBV28	TRBD1	CASSRQGAGLETQYF	TGTGCCAGCAGCCGACAGGGAGCTGGGTTGGAGACCCAGTACTTC
TRBJ2-2	few	TRBV15	-	CATSTASGAGELFF	TGTGCCACCAGCACGGCATCGGGCGCCGGGGAGCTGTTTTTT
TRBJ2-3	-	TRBV18	TRBD1	CASSPTGQGRDTQYF	TGTGCCAGCTCACCAACGGGACAGGGGCGCGATACGCAGTATTTT
TRBJ2-5	few	TRBV7-2	-	CASSLGGRETQYF	TGTGCCAGCAGCTTAGGGGGCAGGGAGACCCAGTACTTC
TRBJ1-3	-	TRBV10-1	-	CASSESNSGNTIYF	TGCGCCAGCAGTGAGAGCAACTCTGGAAACACCATATATTTT
TRBJ2-1	few	TRBV5-1	-	CASSSMTGNEQFF	TGCGCCAGCAGCTCTATGACAGGCAATGAGCAGTTCTTC
TRBJ1-6	-	TRBV6-1	-	CASRATRDRNSPLHF	TGTGCCAGCAGAGCCACTCGGGATCGTAATTCACCCCTCCACTTT
TRBJ2-3	-	TRBV2	TRBD2	CASASGNADTQYF	TGTGCCAGCGCTAGCGGGAACGCAGATACGCAGTATTTT
TRBJ2-5	-	TRBV5-4	-	CASSLQSQETQYF	TGTGCCAGCAGCTTGCAGAGTCAAGAGACCCAGTACTTC
TRBJ1-2	-	TRBV6-5	-	CASSGQSGYGYTF	TGTGCCAGCAGTGGACAGTCAGGCTATGGCTACACCTTC
TRBJ2-3	-	TRBV6-1	-	CASSEVPGWAQYF	TGTGCCAGCAGTGAAGTCCCCGGGTGGGCGCAGTATTTT
TRBJ1-2	-	TRBV19	-	CASTDRLGYGYTF	TGTGCCAGTACAGACAGACTGGGCTATGGCTACACCTTC
TRBJ2-3	-	TRBV6-6	-	CASSPGTRTDTQYF	TGTGCCAGCAGCCCCGGGACCCGCACAGATACGCAGTATTTT
TRBJ1-3	few	TRBV6-6	-	CASSTGSSGNTIYF	TGTGCCAGCAGTACAGGGAGCTCTGGAAACACCATATATTTT
TRBJ1-2	-	TRBV9	TRBD1	CASSAAGGAYGYTF	TGTGCCAGCAGCGCCGCAGGGGGGGCCTATGGCTACACCTTC
TRBJ2-6	few	TRBV10-3	TRBD1	CATDRGNTPGANVLTF	TGTGCCACTGACAGGGGGAATACCCCTGGGGCCAACGTCCTGACTTTC
TRBJ2-3	-	TRBV29-1	-	CSALQGTDTQYF	TGCAGCGCGTTGCAGGGGACGGATACGCAGTATTTT
TRBJ2-2	many	TRBV6-6	-	CASSYSGGMGTGELFF	TGTGCCAGCAGTTACTCGGGCGGGATGGGCACCGGGGAGCTGTTTTTT
TRBJ2-5	-	TRBV2	TRBD1	CASSIGTGGTQYF	TGTGCCAGCAGTATCGGGACAGGGGGGACCCAGTACTTC
TRBJ2-7	medium-sized	TRBV18	-	CASSPGGVDAYEQYF	TGTGCCAGCTCACCCGGTGGTGTGGACGCTTACGAGCAGTACTTC
TRBJ1-6	-	TRBV5-1	-	CASSYQTVGSPLHF	TGCGCCAGCAGCTACCAAACGGTCGGGTCACCCCTCCACTTT
TRBJ2-5	few	TRBV7-7	-	CASSPRSGPEETQYF	TGTGCCAGCAGCCCCCGCTCCGGGCCCGAAGAGACCCAGTACTTC
TRBJ1-1	-	TRBV6-1	-	CATRNQGWTEAFF	TGTGCCACCCGAAACCAGGGTTGGACTGAAGCTTTCTTT
TRBJ2-5	-	TRBV20-1	-	CSALIETQYF	TGCAGTGCTTTAATTGAGACCCAGTACTTC
TRBJ1-2	many	TRBV30	-	CAWLDPPGYTF	TGTGCCTGGTTAGATCCCCCTGGCTACACCTTC
TRBJ1-2	many	TRBV7-9	-	CASSSNSPTYGYTF	TGTGCCAGCAGCTCAAACTCGCCGACATATGGCTACACCTTC